These T cell receptor beta chains were read from a single sample in a study of blood T cell repertoires in COVID-19. TCRdb's table, derived via immunoSEQ multiplex PCR, lists solely in-frame clones and lacks some. This repertoire shows 310,000 or so clones, more than 75% found once; its top ten account for roughly 1.6%. The specimen sequenced was peripheral blood. The origin of the receptors is a woman aged 45-60 years with acute or convalescent COVID-19. The CDR3 runs from the conserved cysteine through the conserved F or W. Fields, in order: J gene, clone size, V gene, D gene, CDR3 DNA, CDR3 protein. The D gene is left open where the match is weak. Clone size is stated in some rows and not others, as once, few, many or a class when expanded.

TRBJ1-1 . TRBV5-1 TRBD1 TGCGCCAGCAGCACCGACAGGGCTTGGCTGAACACTGAAGCTTTCTTT CASSTDRAWLNTEAFF
TRBJ2-7 . TRBV10-3 . TGTGCCATCGGACAGGGAGGGGAGCAGTACTTC CAIGQGGEQYF
TRBJ2-1 . TRBV5-4 TRBD2 TGTGCCAGCAGCTCATCGAGCGGGAGTTACTACAATGAGCAGTTCTTC CASSSSSGSYYNEQFF
TRBJ1-6 . TRBV5-8 . TGTGCCAGCAGCTTGGACCTCCCGGGGAATTCACCCCTCCACTTT CASSLDLPGNSPLHF
TRBJ1-5 few TRBV4-1 . TGCGCCAGCAGCCAAGTTGACCGGGATCATCAGCCCCAGCATTTT CASSQVDRDHQPQHF
TRBJ1-5 . TRBV19 . TGTGCCAGTAGTGCCGGGGGGAGAGGGGATCAGCCCCAGCATTTT CASSAGGRGDQPQHF
TRBJ1-2 once TRBV10-2 TRBD1 TGCGCCAGCAGTGAGACAGGGGTAGGGGGCTACACCTTC CASSETGVGGYTF
TRBJ2-5 . TRBV30 TRBD2 TGTGCCTGGAGCCGAGGACTAGGGGAAGAGACCCAGTACTTC CAWSRGLGEETQYF
TRBJ1-5 . TRBV5-1 . TGCGCCAGCAGCTTGGGACATAGCAATCAGCCCCAGCATTTT CASSLGHSNQPQHF
TRBJ2-3 few TRBV4-1 TRBD2 TGCGCCAGCAGCCATACAAGCAGCGGGAGCGGCACAGATACGCAGTATTTT CASSHTSSGSGTDTQYF
TRBJ2-1 few TRBV2 . TGTGCCAGCAGTGAACAGGGCATGTACAATGAGCAGTTCTTC CASSEQGMYNEQFF
TRBJ2-7 . TRBV7-9 . TGTGCCAGCAGCCTCAGGGTTCCCTACGAGCAGTACTTC CASSLRVPYEQYF
TRBJ2-5 . TRBV7-3 TRBD2 TGTGCCAGCAGCTTAACGGGGACTAGCGGGACCGAAGAGACCCAGTACTTC CASSLTGTSGTEETQYF
TRBJ2-1 . TRBV4-1 TRBD1 TGCGCCAGCAGCCCAGCGACAGGGCCCTACAATGAGCAGTTCTTC CASSPATGPYNEQFF
TRBJ1-2 . TRBV6-1 . TGTGCCAGCAGAAAGCCACAGGGAAACGGGTATGGCTACACCTTC CASRKPQGNGYGYTF